This TCR beta chain came from a study of tumor and adjacent non-tumor tissue in lung cancer. Overall study results and limits: TCR diversity was significantly greater in tumor than normal lung tissue. In normal lung, the top 100 clones were significantly more dominant than in tumor.

To note about this clonotype: No antigen is known for it. Compared with germline, one end of the junction differs, possibly owing to a read error.

RNA was extracted from bulk tissue without any cell sorting. More than 3 cm separated this lung sample from the edge of the tumor. Chemotherapy-naive patients with new lung cancer underwent thoracic surgery in China, August–late 2014. CDR1 and CDR2 from the germline V gene are SGHAT and FQNNGV. The CDR3 has 12 residues. TCRbeta libraries were built with three rounds of nested PCR, modified from ARM-PCR. TCRdb independently ran MiXCR on the multiplex PCR reads; one entry per CDR3 protein. The sample yields over 40,000 distinct CDR3 sequences, roughly three fifths seen once. Sequencing was performed on distant non-tumor lung tissue. The receptor was derived from a woman aged 40-49 years with non-small cell lung cancer. The V gene is TRBV11-2, the J gene TRBJ1-2; perhaps TRBD1 as D (5 bases). The CDR3 DNA sequence: TGTGCCAGCAGAGCGGGTCTGGGGGACTACACATTC. Translating gives CASRAGLGDYTF.